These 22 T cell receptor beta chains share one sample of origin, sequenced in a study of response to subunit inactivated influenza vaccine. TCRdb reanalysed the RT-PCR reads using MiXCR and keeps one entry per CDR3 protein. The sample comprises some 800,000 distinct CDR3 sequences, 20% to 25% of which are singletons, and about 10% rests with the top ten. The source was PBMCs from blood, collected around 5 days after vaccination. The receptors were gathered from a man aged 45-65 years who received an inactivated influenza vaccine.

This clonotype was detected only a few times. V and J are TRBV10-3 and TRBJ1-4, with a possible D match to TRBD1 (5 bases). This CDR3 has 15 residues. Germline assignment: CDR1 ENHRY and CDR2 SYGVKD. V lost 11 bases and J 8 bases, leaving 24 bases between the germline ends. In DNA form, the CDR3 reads TGTGCCTCGACCTCAACCGGGACCCGAGGGGAAAAACTGTTTTTT. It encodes CASTSTGTRGEKLFF.

The CDR3: CATSDRETDTQYF. The CDR3 DNA follows: TGTGCCACCTCGGACAGGGAGACAGATACGCAGTATTTT. The rearrangement links TRBV10-3 to TRBJ2-3, with 8 bases lining up with TRBD1. Germline CDR1 and CDR2: ENHRY and SYGVKD. V shed 10 bases and J 3 bases; nucleotides not matched to a gene: 6. CDR3 length equals 13 residues.

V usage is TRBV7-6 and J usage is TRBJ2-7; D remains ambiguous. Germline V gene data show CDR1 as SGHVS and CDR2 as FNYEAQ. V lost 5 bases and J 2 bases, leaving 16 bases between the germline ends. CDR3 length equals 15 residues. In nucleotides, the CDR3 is TGTGCCAGCAGCCCCCTCAGGCAGGAAGCCTACGAGCAGTACTTC. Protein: CASSPLRQEAYEQYF. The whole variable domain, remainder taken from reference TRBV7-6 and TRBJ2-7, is GAGVSQSPRYKVTKRGQDVALRCDPISGHVSLYWYRQALGQGPEFLTYFNYEAQQDKSGLPNDRFSAERPEGSISTLTIQRTEQRDSAMYRCASSPLRQEAYEQYFGPGTRLTVT.

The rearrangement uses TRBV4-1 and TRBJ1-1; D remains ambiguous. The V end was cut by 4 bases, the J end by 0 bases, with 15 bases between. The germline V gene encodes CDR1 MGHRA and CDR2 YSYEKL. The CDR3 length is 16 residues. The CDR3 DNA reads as TGCGCCAGCAGCCGGGCAGTGATTGTTATGAACACTGAAGCTTTCTTT. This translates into CASSRAVIVMNTEAFF.

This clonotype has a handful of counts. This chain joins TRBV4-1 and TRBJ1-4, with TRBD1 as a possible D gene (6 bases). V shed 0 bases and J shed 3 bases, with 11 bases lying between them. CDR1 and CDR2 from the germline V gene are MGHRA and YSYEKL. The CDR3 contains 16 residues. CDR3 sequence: CASSQDLQGANEKLFF. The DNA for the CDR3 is TGCGCCAGCAGCCAAGATCTACAGGGCGCTAATGAAAAACTGTTTTTT.

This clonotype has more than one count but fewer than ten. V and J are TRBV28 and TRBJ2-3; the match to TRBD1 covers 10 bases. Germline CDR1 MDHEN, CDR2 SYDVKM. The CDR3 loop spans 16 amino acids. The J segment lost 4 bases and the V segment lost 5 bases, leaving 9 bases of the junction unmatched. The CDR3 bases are TGTGCCAGCAGTCTTAGACAGGGGGCTTTCGCAGATACGCAGTATTTT. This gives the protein CASSLRQGAFADTQYF. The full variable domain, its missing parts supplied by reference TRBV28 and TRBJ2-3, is DVKVTQSSRYLVKRTGEKVFLECVQDMDHENMFWYRQDPGLGLRLIYFSYDVKMKEKGDIPEGYSVSREKKERFSLILESASTNQTSMYLCASSLRQGAFADTQYFGPGTRLTVL.

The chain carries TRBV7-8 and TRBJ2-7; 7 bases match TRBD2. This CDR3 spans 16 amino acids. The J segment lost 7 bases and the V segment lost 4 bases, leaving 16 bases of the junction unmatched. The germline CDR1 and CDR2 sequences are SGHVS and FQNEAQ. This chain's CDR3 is CASSSDLGRAFFEQYF. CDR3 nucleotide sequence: TGTGCCAGCAGCTCCGATTTGGGGAGGGCCTTCTTTGAGCAGTACTTC.

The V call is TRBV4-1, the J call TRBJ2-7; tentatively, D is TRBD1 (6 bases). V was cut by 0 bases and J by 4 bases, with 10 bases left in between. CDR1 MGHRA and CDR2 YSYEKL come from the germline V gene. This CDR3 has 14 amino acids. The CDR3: CASSQEAGQYEQYF. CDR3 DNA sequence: TGCGCCAGCAGCCAAGAGGCAGGACAGTACGAGCAGTACTTC.

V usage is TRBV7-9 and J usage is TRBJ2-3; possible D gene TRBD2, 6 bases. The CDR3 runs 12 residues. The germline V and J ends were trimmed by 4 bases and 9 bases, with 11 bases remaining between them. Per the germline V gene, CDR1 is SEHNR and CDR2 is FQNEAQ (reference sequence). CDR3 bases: TGTGCCAGCAGCTCGGGGGTAGCGACGCAGTATTTT. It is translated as CASSSGVATQYF.

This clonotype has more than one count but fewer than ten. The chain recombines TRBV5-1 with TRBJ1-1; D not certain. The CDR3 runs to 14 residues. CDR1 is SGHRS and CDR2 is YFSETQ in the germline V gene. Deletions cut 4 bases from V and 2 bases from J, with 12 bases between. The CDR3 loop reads CASSARRGNTEAFF. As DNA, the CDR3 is TGCGCCAGCAGCGCCCGACGGGGAAACACTGAAGCTTTCTTT.

The CDR3 nucleotides are TGTGCCAGCAGCCAAGGACTCCTAGGGGCCTACGAGCAGTACTTC. It yields the protein CASSQGLLGAYEQYF. The chain is built from TRBV5-4 and TRBJ2-7, with D possibly called TRBD1 or TRBD2 (5 bases each). Germline-derived CDR1 and CDR2 are SGHNT and YYREEE (reference sequence). This CDR3 region has 15 residues. Trimming removed 4 bases at V and 2 bases at J, with 16 bases between.

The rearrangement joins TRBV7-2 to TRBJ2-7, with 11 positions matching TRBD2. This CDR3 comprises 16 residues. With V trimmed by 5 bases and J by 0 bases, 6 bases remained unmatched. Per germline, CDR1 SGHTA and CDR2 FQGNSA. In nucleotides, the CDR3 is TGTGCCAGCAGCCCATCAACTAGCGGGGGCTCCTACGAGCAGTACTTC. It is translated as CASSPSTSGGSYEQYF.

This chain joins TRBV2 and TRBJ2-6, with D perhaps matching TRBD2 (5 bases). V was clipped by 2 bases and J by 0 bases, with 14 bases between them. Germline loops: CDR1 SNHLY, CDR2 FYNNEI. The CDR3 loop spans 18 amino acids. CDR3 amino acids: CASSEWVGRVSGANVLTF. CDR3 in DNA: TGTGCCAGCAGTGAATGGGTAGGGAGAGTCTCTGGGGCCAACGTCCTGACTTTC.

CDR3 amino acids: CASSPGRLGNYGYTF. The DNA for the CDR3 is TGTGCCAGCAGCCCGGGACGGCTCGGGAACTATGGCTACACCTTC. The gene calls are TRBV7-8 and TRBJ1-2; D perhaps matches TRBD1 (5 bases). CDR1 and CDR2 from the germline V gene are SGHVS and FQNEAQ. The CDR3 sequence is 15 residues long. Trimming removed 5 bases from V and 2 bases from J, with 15 bases in between.

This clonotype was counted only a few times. The chain's CDR3 is CASSELEQGGKTQYF. CDR3 coding DNA: TGTGCCAGCAGTGAATTGGAACAGGGAGGGAAGACCCAGTACTTC. V and J are TRBV2 and TRBJ2-5, with TRBD2 as a possible D gene (7 bases). This CDR3 contains 15 residues. V was clipped by 2 bases and J by 6 bases, with 16 bases between them. The germline CDR1 and CDR2 sequences are SNHLY and FYNNEI.

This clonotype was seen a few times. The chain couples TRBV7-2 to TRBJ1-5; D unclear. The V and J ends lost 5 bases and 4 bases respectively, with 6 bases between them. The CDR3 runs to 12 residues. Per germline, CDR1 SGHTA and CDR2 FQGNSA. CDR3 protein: CASSHPNQPQHF. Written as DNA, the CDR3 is TGTGCCAGCAGCCACCCAAATCAGCCCCAGCATTTT.

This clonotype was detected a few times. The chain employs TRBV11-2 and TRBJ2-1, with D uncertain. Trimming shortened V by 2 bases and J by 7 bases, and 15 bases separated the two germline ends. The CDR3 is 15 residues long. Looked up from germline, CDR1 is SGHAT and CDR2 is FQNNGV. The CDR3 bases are TGTGCCAGCAGCTTAATAACCGGCCGAAGAAATGAGCAGTTCTTC. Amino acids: CASSLITGRRNEQFF.

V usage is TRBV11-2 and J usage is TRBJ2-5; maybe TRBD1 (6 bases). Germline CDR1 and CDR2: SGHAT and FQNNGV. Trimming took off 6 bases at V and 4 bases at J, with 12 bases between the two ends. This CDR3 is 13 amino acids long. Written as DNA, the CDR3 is TGTGCCAGCAGTTATACAGGGATAGAGACCCAGTACTTC. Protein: CASSYTGIETQYF. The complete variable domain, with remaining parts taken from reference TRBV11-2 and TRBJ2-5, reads EAGVAQSPRYKIIEKRQSVAFWCNPISGHATLYWYQQILGQGPKLLIQFQNNGVVDDSQLPKDRFSAERLKGVDSTLKIQPAKLEDSAVYLCASSYTGIETQYFGPGTRLLVL.

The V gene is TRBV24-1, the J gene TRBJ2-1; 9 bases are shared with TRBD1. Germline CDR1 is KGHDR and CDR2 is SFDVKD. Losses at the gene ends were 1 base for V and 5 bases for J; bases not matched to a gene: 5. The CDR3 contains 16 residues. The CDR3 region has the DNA TGTGCCACCAGTGATTTCGACAGGGGGACTGACAATGAGCAGTTCTTC. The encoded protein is CATSDFDRGTDNEQFF.

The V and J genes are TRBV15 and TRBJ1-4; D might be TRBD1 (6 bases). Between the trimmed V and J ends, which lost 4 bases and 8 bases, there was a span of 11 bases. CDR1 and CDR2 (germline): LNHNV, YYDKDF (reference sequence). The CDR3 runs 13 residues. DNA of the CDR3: TGTGCCACCAGCATCGAACAGGGAGAAAAACTGTTTTTT. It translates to CATSIEQGEKLFF.

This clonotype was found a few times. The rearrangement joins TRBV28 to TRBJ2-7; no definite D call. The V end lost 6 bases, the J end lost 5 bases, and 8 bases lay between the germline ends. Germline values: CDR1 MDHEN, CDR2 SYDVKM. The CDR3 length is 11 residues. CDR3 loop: CASRYRNEQYF. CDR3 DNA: TGTGCCAGCAGATACCGGAACGAGCAGTACTTC.

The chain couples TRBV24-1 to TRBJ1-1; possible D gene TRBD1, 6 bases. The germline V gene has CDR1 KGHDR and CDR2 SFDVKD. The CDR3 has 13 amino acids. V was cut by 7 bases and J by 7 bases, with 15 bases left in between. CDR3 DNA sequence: TGTGCCACCAGAAACAATCAGGGGAATGAAGCTTTCTTT. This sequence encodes CATRNNQGNEAFF.